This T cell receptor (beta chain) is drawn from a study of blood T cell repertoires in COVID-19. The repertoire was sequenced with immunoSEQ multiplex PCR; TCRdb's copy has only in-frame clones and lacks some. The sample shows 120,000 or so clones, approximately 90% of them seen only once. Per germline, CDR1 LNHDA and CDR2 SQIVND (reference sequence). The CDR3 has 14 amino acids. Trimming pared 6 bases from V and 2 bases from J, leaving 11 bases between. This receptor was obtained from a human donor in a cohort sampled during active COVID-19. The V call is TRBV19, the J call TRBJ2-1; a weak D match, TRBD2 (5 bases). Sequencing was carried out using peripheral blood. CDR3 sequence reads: CASRISGTYNEQFF. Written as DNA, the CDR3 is TGTGCCAGTAGAATATCCGGGACCTACAATGAGCAGTTCTTC.